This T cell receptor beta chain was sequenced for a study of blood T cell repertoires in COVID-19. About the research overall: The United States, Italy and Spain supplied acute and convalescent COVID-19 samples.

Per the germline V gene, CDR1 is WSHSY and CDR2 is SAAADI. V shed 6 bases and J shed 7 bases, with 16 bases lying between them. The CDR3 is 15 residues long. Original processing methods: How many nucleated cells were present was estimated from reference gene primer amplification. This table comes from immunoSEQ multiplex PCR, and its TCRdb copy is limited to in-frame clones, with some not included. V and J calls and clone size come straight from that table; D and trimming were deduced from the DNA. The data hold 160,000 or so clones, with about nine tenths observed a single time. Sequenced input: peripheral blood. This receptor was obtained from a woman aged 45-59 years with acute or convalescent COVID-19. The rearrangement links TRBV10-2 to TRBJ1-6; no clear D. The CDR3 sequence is CASSLVEGANSPLHF. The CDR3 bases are TGCGCCAGCAGCCTAGTGGAGGGAGCGAATTCACCCCTCCACTTT.